Listed below are T cell receptor beta chains from one sample, sequenced in a study of cytomegalovirus exposure and HLA in healthy donors. The method was immunoSEQ multiplex PCR; TCRdb's version includes in-frame clones alone and lacks a portion of them. The table records 80,000 to 100,000 clones, approximately 84% of them present only once. What was sequenced was PBMCs. These receptors were collected from a man younger than 35 in good health and CMV-seropositive. The CDR3 runs from the conserved cysteine through the conserved F or W. A D gene is named only where the DNA matches it firmly. For some rows the clone size is stated as once, few or many, or as a class when expanded; others skip it.

>16|TRBJ1-2|TRBD1|NA|TRBV4-2
CASSQSGTGGFYGYTF
TGTGCCAGCAGCCAATCCGGGACAGGGGGCTTCTATGGCTACACCTTC
>13|TRBJ2-2|NA|NA|TRBV4-3
CASRGLPTGELFF
TGCGCCAGCAGGGGACTGCCCACCGGGGAGCTGTTTTTT
>13|TRBJ2-5|NA|NA|TRBV7-9
CASSSAGQETQYF
TGTGCCAGCAGCTCGGCGGGACAAGAGACCCAGTACTTC
>14|TRBJ1-5|NA|NA|TRBV4-1
CASSQGRGSEPQHF
TGCGCCAGCAGCCAGGGTCGGGGGTCGGAGCCCCAGCATTTT
>13|TRBJ2-1|NA|NA|TRBV7-2
CASSLDSYNEQFF
TGTGCCAGCAGCTTAGACTCTTACAATGAGCAGTTCTTC
>16|TRBJ2-2|NA|NA|TRBV27
CASTKSQGRDTGELFF
TGTGCCAGCACCAAATCCCAGGGGAGAGACACCGGGGAGCTGTTTTTT
>12|TRBJ2-5|NA|NA|TRBV28
CASSRLQETQYF
TGTGCCAGCAGTAGACTACAAGAGACCCAGTACTTC
>13|TRBJ1-5|NA|NA|TRBV4-1
CASSRIRDQPQHF
TGCGCCAGCAGCCGAATCAGGGATCAGCCCCAGCATTTT
>15|TRBJ2-1|NA|NA|TRBV29-1
CSVYLELGSYNEQFF
TGCAGCGTTTACTTGGAGTTGGGGAGTTACAATGAGCAGTTCTTC
>17|TRBJ1-2|TRBD1|NA|TRBV15
CATSREAAGDRVYGYTF
TGTGCCACCAGCAGAGAAGCGGCCGGGGACAGAGTCTATGGCTACACCTTC
>14|TRBJ1-2|TRBD1|NA|TRBV28
CASSFQGAGGGYTF
TGTGCCAGCAGTTTCCAGGGGGCTGGAGGAGGCTACACCTTC
>15|TRBJ1-1|TRBD1|NA|TRBV9
CASSGTGTGVSEAFF
TGTGCCAGCAGCGGAACCGGGACAGGGGTGTCTGAAGCTTTCTTT
>12|TRBJ1-5|NA|NA|TRBV19
CASRRSNQPQHF
TGTGCCAGTAGACGGAGCAATCAGCCCCAGCATTTT
>15|TRBJ2-1|TRBD2|NA|TRBV13
CASSLRSGGLNEQFF
TGTGCCAGCAGCTTACGTAGCGGGGGCTTAAATGAGCAGTTCTTC
>19|TRBJ2-2|TRBD2|once|TRBV7-9
CASSLDYAGVDSNTGELFF
TGTGCCAGCAGCTTAGATTACGCGGGGGTGGACTCAAACACCGGGGAGCTGTTTTTT
>16|TRBJ2-1|TRBD2|NA|TRBV5-1
CASSLPLAGGPDEQFF
TGCGCCAGCAGCTTGCCCCTAGCGGGAGGGCCCGATGAGCAGTTCTTC
>15|TRBJ2-7|NA|NA|TRBV12-5
CASGLDGGSSYEQYF
TGTGCTAGTGGTTTGGATGGAGGGAGTTCCTACGAGCAGTACTTC
>14|TRBJ2-5|NA|NA|TRBV6-5
CASSPQTYQETQYF
TGTGCCAGCAGTCCACAGACGTACCAAGAGACCCAGTACTTC
>16|TRBJ1-4|NA|NA|TRBV15
CATSRDFAGIGEKLFF
TGTGCCACCAGCAGAGATTTCGCAGGGATTGGAGAAAAACTGTTTTTT
>14|TRBJ2-3|NA|NA|TRBV7-2
CASSLAGNTDTQYF
TGTGCCAGCAGCTTAGCTGGCAACACAGATACGCAGTATTTT
>13|TRBJ1-1|NA|once|TRBV4-3
CASSPSTVTEAFF
TGCGCCAGCAGCCCGTCGACAGTCACTGAAGCTTTCTTT
>11|TRBJ2-2|NA|NA|TRBV7-9
CASTLTGELFF
TGTGCCAGCACCCTCACCGGGGAGCTGTTTTTT
>14|TRBJ2-1|TRBD2|NA|TRBV7-2
CASSLDRGGIEQFF
TGTGCCAGCAGCTTAGACCGGGGGGGTATTGAGCAGTTCTTC
>16|TRBJ2-7|TRBD1|NA|TRBV29-1
CSVWGQDRGDSYEQYF
TGCAGCGTATGGGGCCAGGACAGGGGGGACTCCTACGAGCAGTACTTC
>15|TRBJ2-7|NA|NA|TRBV11-2
CASSLGTTLTYEQYF
TGTGCCAGCAGCTTAGGGACTACCCTAACTTACGAGCAGTACTTC